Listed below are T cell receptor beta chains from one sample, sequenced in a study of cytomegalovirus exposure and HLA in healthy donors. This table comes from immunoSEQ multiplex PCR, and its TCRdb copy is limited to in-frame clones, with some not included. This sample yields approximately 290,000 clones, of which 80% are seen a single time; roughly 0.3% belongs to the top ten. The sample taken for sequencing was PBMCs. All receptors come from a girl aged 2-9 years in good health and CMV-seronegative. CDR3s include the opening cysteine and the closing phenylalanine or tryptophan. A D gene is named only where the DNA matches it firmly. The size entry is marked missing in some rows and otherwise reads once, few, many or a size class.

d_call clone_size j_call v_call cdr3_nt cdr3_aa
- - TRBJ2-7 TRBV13 TGTGCCAGCAGCTTGACAGTCAGCTCCTACGAGCAGTACTTC CASSLTVSSYEQYF
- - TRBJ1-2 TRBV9 TGTGCCAGCAGAGAGATGGGGGGATGGGGCTACACCTTC CASREMGGWGYTF
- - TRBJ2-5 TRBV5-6 TGTGCCAGCAGGCCGGGGGTTCAAGAGACCCAGTACTTC CASRPGVQETQYF
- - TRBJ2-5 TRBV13 TGTGCCAGCAGCTTAGTCGGGGGTTGGGAGACCCAGTACTTC CASSLVGGWETQYF
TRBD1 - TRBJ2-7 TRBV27 TGTGCCAGCAGAAAGGCAGGGGGCGTTTTTCCCTACGAGCAGTACTTC CASRKAGGVFPYEQYF
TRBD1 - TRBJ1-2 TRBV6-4 TGTGCCAGCAGACGGACAGGGGGCGCGGATAACTATGGCTACACCTTC CASRRTGGADNYGYTF
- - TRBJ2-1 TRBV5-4 TGTGCCAGCAGCTCGCAGGGGAGCTCCTACAATGAGCAGTTCTTC CASSSQGSSYNEQFF
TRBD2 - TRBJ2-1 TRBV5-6 TGTGCCAGCAGCCCCGGACTAGCGGGGAACAATGAGCAGTTCTTC CASSPGLAGNNEQFF
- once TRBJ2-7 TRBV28 TGTGCCAGCAGTTCGGGCGCAGGCGGGGCAGGGGAGCAGTACTTC CASSSGAGGAGEQYF
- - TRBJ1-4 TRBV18 TGTGCCAGCTCACCCAATACGATCGGGTCGGGACTGAATGAAAAACTGTTTTTT CASSPNTIGSGLNEKLFF
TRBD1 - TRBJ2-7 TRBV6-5 TGTGCCAGCAGCTGGACAGGGCCGCCCTACGAGCAGTACTTC CASSWTGPPYEQYF
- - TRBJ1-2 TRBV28 TGTGCCAGCAGTTTAAACAGTTTCTATGGCTACACCTTC CASSLNSFYGYTF
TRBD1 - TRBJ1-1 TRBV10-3 TGTGCCATCAAAACCCGGACAGGCGGGAACACTGAAGCTTTCTTT CAIKTRTGGNTEAFF
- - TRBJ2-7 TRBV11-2 TGTGCCAGCAGCTTACAACTAGAGTCCGAGCAGTACTTC CASSLQLESEQYF
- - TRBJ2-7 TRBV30 TGTGCCTCTCAGGGGACCCACCGTGGCGAGCAGTACTTC CASQGTHRGEQYF
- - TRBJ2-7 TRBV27 TGTGCCAGCAGTCCTTTACCCCTCCGACACGAGCAGTACTTC CASSPLPLRHEQYF
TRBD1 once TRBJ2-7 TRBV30 TGTGCCTGGAATTCGGGGACAGGCCCGACTTTGGTGGTCTACGAGCAGTACTTC CAWNSGTGPTLVVYEQYF
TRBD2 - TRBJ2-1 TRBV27 TGTGCCAGCAGTTACCGCGGGGGGGGATACAATGAGCAGTTCTTC CASSYRGGGYNEQFF
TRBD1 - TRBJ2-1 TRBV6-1 TGTGCCAGCAGTGAGACGCCCCCAGGGGGCTACTACAATGAGCAGTTCTTC CASSETPPGGYYNEQFF
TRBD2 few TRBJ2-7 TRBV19 TGTGCCAGTAGTTCCCCTAGCGGGGACCACGAGCAGTACTTC CASSSPSGDHEQYF
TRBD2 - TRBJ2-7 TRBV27 TGTGCCAGCAGTTTAGGGACTAGCGGGAGGTCGACCTACGAGCAGTACTTC CASSLGTSGRSTYEQYF
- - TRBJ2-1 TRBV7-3 TGTGCCAGCAGCCCCCTAGGGGGGGTGAATAATGAGCAGTTCTTC CASSPLGGVNNEQFF
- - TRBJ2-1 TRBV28 TGTGCCAGCATGGACATTAGCTCCTACAATGAGCAGTTCTTC CASMDISSYNEQFF
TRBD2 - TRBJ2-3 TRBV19 TGTGCCAGTAGCTGGACTAGCGGAAACACAGATACGCAGTATTTT CASSWTSGNTDTQYF
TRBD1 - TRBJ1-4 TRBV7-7 TGTGCCAGCAGTCCCGGACAGGGTGGTAATGAAAAACTGTTTTTT CASSPGQGGNEKLFF
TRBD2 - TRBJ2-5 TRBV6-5 TGTGCCAGCAGTAAACTAGCGGAACAAGAGACCCAGTACTTC CASSKLAEQETQYF
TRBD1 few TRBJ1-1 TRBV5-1 TGCGCCAGCAGCTTGGGTGGGACAGAAACTGAAGCTTTCTTT CASSLGGTETEAFF